These T cell receptor beta chains were read from a single sample in a study of regulatory T cells in long-lasting Graves disease. One entry per CDR3 protein, called by TCRdb with MiXCR from the multiplex PCR reads. This repertoire shows 350,000 to 500,000 distinct CDR3 sequences, over 20% found once; its top ten account for roughly 13%. This specimen consisted of peripheral blood mononuclear cells (PBMCs), obtained when the disease was refractory, from a patient treated with antithyroid drugs. The receptor source for this set is a female donor with Graves disease. Both conserved end residues are part of each CDR3.

v_call | cdr3_aa
TRBV12-3/TRBV12-4 | CASSTGTSKETQYF
TRBV29-1 | CSVEDRVRYEQYF
TRBV6-2/TRBV6-3 | CASSTRGGGYTGELFF
TRBV4-1 | CASSQSRGDQPQHF
TRBV12-3/TRBV12-4 | CASTSEGRGNQPQHF
TRBV5-1 | CASSQGLARDEQFF
TRBV28 | CASRDSGEETQYF
TRBV19 | CASSPVGGTGELFF
TRBV28 | CASSLFYEQYF
TRBV5-1 | CASSSRPPGSYNEQFF
TRBV12-5 | CASGLQGRDEQYF
TRBV6-1 | CASIQTGGSDQPQHF
TRBV6-5 | CASSYSAHGGYGYTF
TRBV3-1 | CASSHGSRTGELFF
TRBV20-1 | CSAGLAGVEDTQYF
TRBV6-1 | CASSELTGSYEQYF
TRBV25-1 | CASSESATGWETQYF
TRBV7-2 | CASSLGSGLYNEQFF
TRBV20-1 | CSARPGDRDEKLFF
TRBV6-5 | CASSYPSGEGQPQHF
TRBV20-1 | CSARTGGVSGANVLTF
TRBV28 | CASSTGVGQPQHF
TRBV7-6 | CASSLVPLAGAPQETQYF
TRBV25-1 | CASSESGGGRAMVGGQETQYF
TRBV7-9 | CASSLPEGNTEAFF
TRBV7-8 | CASSFIAGGNTGELFF
TRBV7-8 | CASSLFSTRGGSPLHF
TRBV12-3/TRBV12-4 | CASSGTDSPGQPQHF